Presented here are 18 T cell receptor beta chains from one specimen sequenced in a study of T cell repertoires in cytomegalovirus infection. TCRdb analysed the reads with MiXCR anew, one entry per CDR3 protein. The profile covers about 490,000 distinct CDR3 sequences, with 16% appearing a single time and about 24% taken by the ten largest. The sample was CD8+ T cells from PBMCs. The receptors were gathered from a human donor in good health (CMV status not recorded). Some clones in this sample may be carry-over from other donors' samples.

The rearrangement joins TRBV6-5 to TRBJ1-1; a possible D gene is TRBD1 (6 bases). CDR1 is MNHEY, CDR2 SVGAGI, per germline. The CDR3 covers 14 residues. The germline V and J ends were trimmed by 2 bases and 4 bases, with 11 bases remaining between them. The chain's CDR3 is CASSYDEGGTEAFF. CDR3 DNA: TGTGCCAGCAGTTACGACGAAGGGGGCACTGAAGCTTTCTTT.

This clonotype was found a few times. The V and J genes are TRBV19 and TRBJ1-1, with 7 bases lining up with TRBD1. The germline V gene encodes CDR1 LNHDA and CDR2 SQIVND (reference sequence). The CDR3 has 13 residues. Trimming cost V 3 bases and J 3 bases; bases outside gene matches: 1. CDR3 protein: CASSMRGHTEAFF. The CDR3 DNA sequence: TGTGCCAGTAGTATGAGGGGGCACACTGAAGCTTTCTTT.

The table lists this clonotype with many counts. In DNA, the CDR3 is TGTGCCAGCAGCCAACGGGGACAGAGGAGCTCCTACGAGCAGTACTTC. Protein: CASSQRGQRSSYEQYF. The rearrangement links TRBV7-3 to TRBJ2-7; 7 nucleotides agree with TRBD1. The CDR3 is made up of 16 amino acids. Germline V gene lookup returns CDR1 SGHTA and CDR2 FQGTGA. The junction had 10 bases not matched to a gene; V was cut back by 5 bases and J by 0 bases.

This clonotype turned up a few times. In DNA, the CDR3 is TGTGCCAGCAGGGGGCCCAATCAGCCCCAGCATTTT. Translated: CASRGPNQPQHF. The chain employs TRBV27 and TRBJ1-5; weak D call: TRBD1 (5 bases). Germline V gives CDR1 MNHEY, CDR2 SMNVEV (reference sequence). This CDR3 has 12 amino acids. V was clipped by 6 bases and J by 3 bases, with 6 bases between them.

The chain links TRBV3-1 to TRBJ2-3; D might be TRBD2 (7 bases). CDR3 size: 17 residues. V shed 4 bases and J shed 1 base, with 18 bases lying between them. Germline assignment: CDR1 LGHDT and CDR2 YNNKEL (reference sequence). The CDR3 is CASSLWDGGGRTDTQYF. Written as DNA, the CDR3 is TGTGCCAGCAGCCTCTGGGATGGGGGGGGGCGCACAGATACGCAGTATTTT.

This clonotype has only a few counts. The chain couples TRBV4-2 to TRBJ2-1; a possible D gene is TRBD2 (6 bases). V was pared by 4 bases and J by 4 bases, with 11 bases between. This CDR3 comprises 14 residues. Germline CDR1 is LGHNA and CDR2 is YNFKEQ. DNA for the CDR3: TGTGCCAGCAGCCCGGGACTGGAATACAATGAGCAGTTCTTC. Protein: CASSPGLEYNEQFF.

The CDR3 DNA reads TGTTCCAGCAGTCCCCCAAATCGGGAAACTGAAGCTTTCTTT. It specifies CSSSPPNRETEAFF. The chain is built from TRBV24-1 and TRBJ1-1; D gene uncertain. Germline V lookup: CDR1 KGHDR, CDR2 SFDVKD. The CDR3 has 14 amino acids.

This clonotype has a count of ten or more. This chain uses TRBV4-1 with TRBJ1-1; 7 nucleotides agree with TRBD1. This CDR3 contains 13 residues. V lost 3 bases to trimming and J lost 3 bases; unmatched junction nucleotides: 1. Per the germline V gene, CDR1 is MGHRA and CDR2 is YSYEKL. The chain's CDR3 is CASSHTGDTEAFF. The CDR3 DNA reads TGCGCCAGCAGCCATACAGGGGACACTGAAGCTTTCTTT.

The table lists this clonotype with a few counts. This sequence joins TRBV6-5 and TRBJ1-1; possibly TRBD1 for D (5 bases). CDR3 length: 15 amino acids. Trimming stripped 6 bases from V and 8 bases from J, with 22 bases between. The germline V gene encodes CDR1 MNHEY and CDR2 SVGAGI. The CDR3 spells CASRLTPGTPLEAFF. For the CDR3, the DNA is TGTGCCAGCAGGCTTACTCCCGGGACCCCCCTAGAAGCTTTCTTT.

This clonotype came up many times. The chain links TRBV2 to TRBJ2-2; 8 nucleotides align to TRBD1. There are 17 residues in the CDR3. Losses at the gene ends were 3 bases for V and 3 bases for J; bases not matched to a gene: 9. The V gene's germline CDR1 is SNHLY and CDR2 FYNNEI. The CDR3 loop reads CASSDPEMTGDTGELFF. Written as DNA, the CDR3 is TGTGCCAGCAGTGACCCAGAAATGACAGGGGACACCGGGGAGCTGTTTTTT. The full variable domain, in which reference TRBV2 and TRBJ2-2 provide the parts outside the CDR3, is EPEVTQTPSHQVTQMGQEVILRCVPISNHLYFYWYRQILGQKVEFLVSFYNNEISEKSEIFDDQFSVERPDGSNFTLKIRSTKLEDSAMYFCASSDPEMTGDTGELFFGEGSRLTVL.

The gene calls are TRBV4-1 and TRBJ2-2, with a tentative D call TRBD1 (6 bases). V shed 0 bases and J shed 5 bases, with 10 bases lying between them. This CDR3 is 15 amino acids long. The germline CDR1 and CDR2 sequences are MGHRA and YSYEKL. CDR3 in DNA: TGCGCCAGCAGCCAAGAGTCACAGGGTACCGGGGAGCTGTTTTTT. Protein sequence: CASSQESQGTGELFF.

The chain is built from TRBV4-2 and TRBJ2-2; tentatively, D is TRBD2 (6 bases). V was trimmed by 1 base and J by 8 bases, leaving 14 bases between them. This CDR3 has 15 residues. Germline CDR1 is LGHNA and CDR2 is YNFKEQ. DNA for the CDR3: TGTGCCAGCAGCCAAGCCCCCCCAGGGAGGGGGGAGCTGTTTTTT. It is translated as CASSQAPPGRGELFF.

This clonotype was observed many times. The genes are TRBV7-8 and TRBJ2-3; 12 nucleotides agree with TRBD2. This CDR3 comprises 16 residues. Germline loops: CDR1 SGHVS, CDR2 FQNEAQ. Unmatched junction bases numbered 7, after V lost 3 bases and J lost 6 bases. The CDR3 here is CASSFILAGGGDTQYF. The CDR3 coding sequence is TGTGCCAGCAGCTTCATACTAGCGGGGGGCGGGGATACGCAGTATTTT.

The CDR3 here is CATSDSPGELFF. CDR3 sequence (DNA): TGTGCCACCAGTGATTCCCCCGGGGAGCTGTTTTTT. The chain carries TRBV24-1 and TRBJ2-2; D not certain. V was trimmed by 2 bases and J by 6 bases, leaving 3 bases between them. Germline V CDR1 and CDR2: KGHDR, SFDVKD. The length of the CDR3 is 12 residues.

This clonotype turned up a few times. The chain carries TRBV29-1 and TRBJ2-5; 8 bases fit TRBD1. V was pared by 5 bases and J by 3 bases, with 14 bases of the junction left unmatched. The CDR3 has 16 amino acids. Germline values: CDR1 SQVTM, CDR2 ANQGSEA. The DNA for the CDR3 is TGCAGCGTTAATCCTCTGACAGGGGAGAGTGAAGAGACCCAGTACTTC. The encoded protein is CSVNPLTGESEETQYF.

This clonotype was found many times. This rearrangement joins TRBV7-8 to TRBJ1-1; TRBD1 aligns across 7 bases. The CDR3 has 12 amino acids. Germline assignment: CDR1 SGHVS and CDR2 FQNEAQ. V shed 5 bases and J 11 bases; nucleotides not matched to a gene: 8. The CDR3 is CASSPRGDMAFF. Written as DNA, the CDR3 is TGTGCCAGCAGCCCCAGGGGGGACATGGCTTTCTTT.

This clonotype appeared many times. The rearrangement links TRBV7-9 to TRBJ2-7; 8 positions agree with TRBD1. The CDR3 totals 13 residues. CDR1 is SEHNR, CDR2 FQNEAQ, per germline (reference sequence). After removal of 10 bases from V and 2 bases from J, the junction contained 7 bases not matched to a gene. The CDR3 DNA sequence: TGTGCCACATCCGGACAGGGTACCTACGAGCAGTACTTC. Translating gives CATSGQGTYEQYF.

This clonotype has a handful of counts. This chain connects TRBV10-3 to TRBJ2-1; 7 bases fit TRBD1. This CDR3 is 13 amino acids long. V shed 5 bases and J 8 bases; nucleotides not matched to a gene: 6. The V gene's germline CDR1 is ENHRY and CDR2 SYGVKD. The CDR3 protein is CAISTGVGDEQFF. For the CDR3, the DNA is TGTGCCATCAGTACAGGGGTCGGGGATGAGCAGTTCTTC.